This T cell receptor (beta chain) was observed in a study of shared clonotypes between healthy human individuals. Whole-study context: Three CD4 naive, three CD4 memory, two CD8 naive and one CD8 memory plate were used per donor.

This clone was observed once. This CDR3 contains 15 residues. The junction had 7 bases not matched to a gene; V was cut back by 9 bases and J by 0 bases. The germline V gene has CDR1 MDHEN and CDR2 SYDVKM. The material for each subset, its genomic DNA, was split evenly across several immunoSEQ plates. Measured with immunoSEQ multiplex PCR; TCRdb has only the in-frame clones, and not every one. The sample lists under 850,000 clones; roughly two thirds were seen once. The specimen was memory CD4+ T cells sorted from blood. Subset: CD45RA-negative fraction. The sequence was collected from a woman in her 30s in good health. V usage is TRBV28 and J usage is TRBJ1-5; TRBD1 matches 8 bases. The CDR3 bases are TGTGCCAGTTCGACAGGGGTGGGTAGCAATCAGCCCCAGCATTTT. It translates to CASSTGVGSNQPQHF.